The 32 T cell receptor beta chains presented below share a single source sample, sequenced in a study of blood T cell repertoires in COVID-19 (dated by TCRdb to 2020 to 2021). The library was obtained by the immunoSEQ multiplex PCR assay. In TCRdb, the immuneACCESS table is reduced to in-frame sequences with V and J assigned. These tables do not hold every clone; where another copy was compared, an unresolved V gene accounts for under half, and the others remain unexplained. The sample includes under 250,000 clones, with about 76% observed a single time. Around 9.3% of the sample is held by the ten biggest clonotypes. The material sequenced was PBMCs or T cells enriched from blood (not recorded which). Every receptor here comes from a woman in her fifties or sixties with acute COVID-19.

This chain uses TRBV11-3 with TRBJ2-2; 9 bases align to TRBD1. V trimming: 5 bases; J trimming: 0 bases; junction bases outside the gene matches: 10. From germline, CDR1 is SGHNT and CDR2 YENEEA. The CDR3 extends over 18 amino acids. The CDR3 DNA reads as TGTGCCAGCAGCCGAAGGGACAGGGTAATCCCGAACACCGGGGAGCTGTTTTTT. Translation: CASSRRDRVIPNTGELFF.

This clone was seen only a few times. The chain employs TRBV25-1 and TRBJ2-7; the match to TRBD1 covers 9 bases. This CDR3 has 13 residues. Trimming at V came to 6 bases and at J to 5 bases, leaving 5 bases not matched to a gene. Germline CDR1 and CDR2: MGHDK and SYGVNS. The CDR3, as DNA: TGTGCCAGCAGGGGGACAGGGCCCCACGAGCAGTACTTC. Amino acids: CASRGTGPHEQYF.

This clone was seen only once. Within the sample, other DNA sequences also encode this same CDR3. The rearrangement joins TRBV9 to TRBJ2-2, with 7 positions matching TRBD2. In germline, CDR1 is SGDLS, CDR2 YYNGEE. CDR3 length: 14 residues. Trimming took 1 base from V and 3 from J; bases not matched to a gene: 0. CDR3 sequence: CASSVRGDTGELFF. Written as DNA, the CDR3 is TGTGCCAGCAGCGTACGGGGGGACACCGGGGAGCTGTTTTTT.

This chain uses TRBV11-2 with TRBJ2-7, with 8 positions matching TRBD1. Germline V gene data show CDR1 as SGHAT and CDR2 as FQNNGV. The length of the CDR3 is 14 residues. Trimming took 5 bases from V and 0 from J; bases not matched to a gene: 3. The CDR3 DNA sequence: TGTGCCAGCAGCCGGGACAGGAGCTCCTACGAGCAGTACTTC. Encoded protein: CASSRDRSSYEQYF.

The CDR3 sequence is CASSPVLLPDRNEQFF. CDR3 sequence (DNA): TGTGCCAGCAGCCCCGTACTCTTACCCGACAGGAATGAGCAGTTCTTC. The gene calls are TRBV3-1 (or the pseudogene TRBV3-2) and TRBJ2-1, with a possible D match to TRBD1 (6 bases). Trimming stripped 4 bases from V and 7 bases from J, with 20 bases between. This CDR3 spans 16 amino acids. CDR1 is LGHDT and CDR2 is YNNKEL in the germline V gene (reference sequence).

On this clone: A much larger clone lies a single base off, so this may be a read error. The sample has other DNA sequences that encode this CDR3 too. The chain combines TRBV18 with TRBJ1-1; D ambiguous. Germline values: CDR1 KGHSH, CDR2 LQKENI. The CDR3 extends over 13 amino acids. V shed 3 bases and J shed 1 base, with 6 bases lying between them. The CDR3 sequence is CASSPNGNTEAFF. The CDR3 region has the DNA TGTGCCAGCTCACCCAACGGGAACACTGAAGCTTTCTTT.

The rearrangement links TRBV4-1 to TRBJ2-1; maybe TRBD2 (5 bases). Trimming stripped 2 bases from V and 1 base from J, with 6 bases between. The CDR3 runs to 14 residues. Germline lookup yields CDR1 MGHRA and CDR2 YSYEKL. The CDR3, as DNA: TGCGCCAGCAGCCAATCGGGGTCCTACAATGAGCAGTTCTTC. Protein sequence: CASSQSGSYNEQFF.

This clone was seen a single time. V and J are TRBV5-1 and TRBJ2-1; tentative D call: TRBD2 (6 bases). V shed 4 bases and J shed 7 bases, with 9 bases lying between them. The CDR3 is 12 amino acids. Germline CDR1 is SGHRS and CDR2 is YFSETQ. The CDR3 coding sequence is TGCGCCAGCAGCCAGACTAGAAATGAGCAGTTCTTC. Translation: CASSQTRNEQFF. Together with reference TRBV5-1 and TRBJ2-1, the CDR3 gives the full variable domain: KAGVTQTPRYLIKTRGQQVTLSCSPISGHRSVSWYQQTPGQGLQFLFEYFSETQRNKGNFPGRFSGRQFSNSRSEMNVSTLELGDSALYLCASSQTRNEQFFGPGTRLTVL.

V gene TRBV4-1 combines with J gene TRBJ1-5; TRBD1 agrees at 12 bases. The CDR3 has 18 residues. The V gene end was trimmed by 1 base and the J gene end by 1 base; junction bases not matched to a gene: 5. Germline values: CDR1 MGHRA, CDR2 YSYEKL. The CDR3 region has the DNA TGCGCCAGCAGCCAAGCGGGACAGGGGGCTGTGAGCAATCAGCCCCAGCATTTT. As protein: CASSQAGQGAVSNQPQHF.

This clone has more than one count but fewer than ten. This chain joins TRBV7-2 and TRBJ2-3; a possible D gene is TRBD1 (5 bases). This CDR3 region has 15 residues. V lost 5 bases and J 4 bases, leaving 16 bases between the germline ends. Looked up from germline, CDR1 is SGHTA and CDR2 is FQGNSA. CDR3 sequence reads: CASSINSQGADTQYF. The CDR3 DNA reads as TGTGCCAGCAGCATTAACAGCCAGGGTGCAGATACGCAGTATTTT.

This clone was seen a few times. The DNA of the CDR3 is TGTGCCAGCAGCTTGGTGGGGGGACTAGCGGCCGGCTCCTACAATGAGCAGTTCTTC. Its translation: CASSLVGGLAAGSYNEQFF. The gene calls are TRBV5-4 and TRBJ2-1; 11 nucleotides line up with TRBD2. This CDR3 comprises 19 residues. J gave up 0 bases and V 0 bases, and 8 bases lay outside the gene matches. Germline CDR1 SGHNT, CDR2 YYREEE (reference sequence).

V usage is TRBV19 and J usage is TRBJ1-2; TRBD1 matches at 9 bases. Germline CDR1 reads LNHDA; CDR2 reads SQIVND (reference sequence). The CDR3 extends over 14 amino acids. The V segment lost 7 bases and the J segment 7 bases; nucleotides outside the gene matches: 10. The CDR3 DNA reads TGTGCCAGTAAAATTGACAGGGGGAGATTTGGCTACACCTTC. It yields the protein CASKIDRGRFGYTF.

The V and J genes are TRBV5-1 and TRBJ1-2, with D perhaps TRBD1 (5 bases). V lost 0 bases and J lost 6, with 6 bases in between. Germline V gene sequence: CDR1 SGHRS, CDR2 YFSETQ. The CDR3 contains 12 residues. Written as DNA, the CDR3 is TGCGCCAGCAGCTTGGAGGGGAATGGCTACACCTTC. This gives the protein CASSLEGNGYTF.

The CDR3 coding sequence is TGCGCCAGCAGCTTGGCCGGGACTGCAGAGCAGTATTTT. It yields the protein CASSLAGTAEQYF. The rearrangement links TRBV5-1 to TRBJ2-3, with D possibly TRBD2 on 6 matching bases. CDR1 and CDR2 from the germline V gene are SGHRS and YFSETQ. The CDR3 sequence is 13 residues long. The V end lost 0 bases, the J end lost 11 bases, and 13 bases lay between the germline ends. Combining the CDR3 with reference TRBV5-1 and TRBJ2-3 gives the whole variable domain KAGVTQTPRYLIKTRGQQVTLSCSPISGHRSVSWYQQTPGQGLQFLFEYFSETQRNKGNFPGRFSGRQFSNSRSEMNVSTLELGDSALYLCASSLAGTAEQYFGPGTRLTVL.

The gene calls are TRBV4-1 and TRBJ1-2; possible D gene TRBD1, 5 bases. V was clipped by 4 bases and J by 7 bases, with 16 bases between them. Germline CDR1 and CDR2: MGHRA and YSYEKL. This CDR3 is 14 amino acids long. The CDR3 reads CASSLSPGDLGYTF. DNA for the CDR3: TGCGCCAGCAGCCTAAGTCCGGGGGATCTTGGCTACACCTTC.

The V gene is TRBV24-1, the J gene TRBJ1-2; D is ambiguous. Germline V lookup: CDR1 KGHDR, CDR2 SFDVKD. V lost 5 bases and J lost 2, with 11 bases in between. This CDR3 contains 14 residues. CDR3 sequence reads: CATSGPGENYGYTF. For the CDR3, the DNA is TGTGCCACCAGTGGGCCCGGGGAAAACTATGGCTACACCTTC.

J is TRBJ2-5 and V is TRBV5-1; no clear D gene. Trimming removed 4 bases at V and 0 bases at J, with 13 bases between. The CDR3 is made up of 15 amino acids. Germline assignment: CDR1 SGHRS and CDR2 YFSETQ. The CDR3 loop reads CASSLRLADQETQYF. The DNA of the CDR3 is TGCGCCAGCAGCCTGAGACTCGCCGACCAAGAGACCCAGTACTTC. Using reference TRBV5-1 and TRBJ2-5 for the parts outside the CDR3, the full variable domain is KAGVTQTPRYLIKTRGQQVTLSCSPISGHRSVSWYQQTPGQGLQFLFEYFSETQRNKGNFPGRFSGRQFSNSRSEMNVSTLELGDSALYLCASSLRLADQETQYFGPGTRLLVL.

The rearrangement uses TRBV3-1 (or the pseudogene TRBV3-2) and TRBJ2-3; 7 bases are a match to TRBD2. This CDR3 region has 18 residues. V gave up 2 bases and J gave up 2 bases; unmatched junction bases: 13. The germline V gene encodes CDR1 LGHDT and CDR2 YNNKEL (reference sequence). CDR3 in DNA: TGTGCCAGCAGCCAAAGAACAGGAAGCGGGACTTACACAGATACGCAGTATTTT. Translated, it gives CASSQRTGSGTYTDTQYF.

The chain is built from TRBV5-1 and TRBJ2-2; D may be TRBD2 (5 bases). Germline CDR1 and CDR2: SGHRS and YFSETQ. This CDR3 has 13 residues. V gave up 2 bases and J gave up 9 bases, with 11 bases separating them. The CDR3 sequence: CASSLEGSRELFF. CDR3 in DNA: TGCGCCAGCAGCTTAGAAGGGAGTCGGGAGCTGTTTTTT. Based on the CDR3 plus reference TRBV5-1 and TRBJ2-2, the full variable domain is KAGVTQTPRYLIKTRGQQVTLSCSPISGHRSVSWYQQTPGQGLQFLFEYFSETQRNKGNFPGRFSGRQFSNSRSEMNVSTLELGDSALYLCASSLEGSRELFFGEGSRLTVL.

The V gene is TRBV6-2 or TRBV6-3, the J gene TRBJ1-1; 9 bases agree with TRBD1. Germline V CDR1 and CDR2: MNHEY, SVGEGT. Trimming took 4 bases from V and 4 from J; bases not matched to a gene: 13. The CDR3 has 17 residues. CDR3 sequence (DNA): TGTGCCAGCAGTTCCGAAAGGACTCCGACAGGGGGCACTGAAGCTTTCTTT. Its translation: CASSSERTPTGGTEAFF.

There are many counts of this clone. V gene TRBV7-2 combines with J gene TRBJ2-3; 9 nucleotides agree with TRBD2. Germline CDR1 reads SGHTA; CDR2 reads FQGNSA. The ends lost 3 bases at V and 4 bases at J; junction bases unmatched: 11. This CDR3 region has 17 residues. DNA of the CDR3: TGTGCCAGCAGCTTCCTTCCGGCGGGGGGGCGCGCAGATACGCAGTATTTT. Translating it yields CASSFLPAGGRADTQYF.

This chain connects TRBV18 to TRBJ1-1; D is possibly TRBD1 (5 bases). The CDR3 is made up of 14 amino acids. Trimming stripped 3 bases from V and 0 bases from J, with 8 bases between. The germline V gene encodes CDR1 KGHSH and CDR2 LQKENI. CDR3 sequence: CASSPSQVNTEAFF. CDR3 in DNA: TGTGCCAGCTCACCGTCACAGGTGAACACTGAAGCTTTCTTT.

The J gene is TRBJ1-1, the V gene TRBV6-2 or TRBV6-3, with a weak D call TRBD1 (6 bases). Trimming pared 6 bases from V and 0 bases from J, leaving 8 bases between. This CDR3 has 13 residues. Germline V gene lookup returns CDR1 MNHEY and CDR2 SVGEGT. The CDR3 here is CASSGQMNTEAFF. As DNA, the CDR3 is TGTGCCAGCAGCGGACAGATGAACACTGAAGCTTTCTTT.

The chain carries TRBV15 and TRBJ1-4; the D gene is possibly TRBD1 (6 bases). The germline V and J ends were trimmed by 2 bases and 4 bases, with 17 bases remaining between them. The CDR3 loop spans 17 amino acids. CDR1 is LNHNV, CDR2 YYDKDF, per germline (reference sequence). The CDR3 coding sequence is TGTGCCACCAGCAGACGAACCAGGGCAGGGGTTAATGAAAAACTGTTTTTT. It codes for CATSRRTRAGVNEKLFF.

The gene calls are TRBV15 and TRBJ1-1; 8 bases agree with TRBD1. The V gene end was trimmed by 7 bases and the J gene end by 5 bases; junction bases not matched to a gene: 6. Germline loops: CDR1 LNHNV, CDR2 YYDKDF (reference sequence). The CDR3 is 13 residues long. CDR3 sequence (DNA): TGTGCCACCACCCGGACAGGGAGAACTGAAGCTTTCTTT. Its translation is CATTRTGRTEAFF.

V and J are TRBV4-1 and TRBJ2-3; 9 positions match TRBD2. Germline V CDR1 and CDR2: MGHRA, YSYEKL. V lost 0 bases to trimming and J lost 7 bases; unmatched junction nucleotides: 11. The CDR3 spans 17 residues. This chain's CDR3 is CASSQDPGTSIAHTQYF. The CDR3 nucleotides read TGCGCCAGCAGCCAAGATCCTGGGACTAGCATAGCCCATACGCAGTATTTT.

This clone is a singleton in its sample. The CDR3 nucleotides read TGCGCCAGCAGGAGGGACTACAATGAGCAGTTCTTC. Amino acid sequence: CASRRDYNEQFF. This sequence joins TRBV5-1 and TRBJ2-1; possibly TRBD2 for D (5 bases). The V end lost 5 bases, the J end lost 3 bases, and 6 bases lay between the germline ends. The germline gives CDR1 SGHRS, CDR2 YFSETQ. The CDR3 spans 12 residues. Variable domain in full (rest from reference TRBV5-1 and TRBJ2-1): KAGVTQTPRYLIKTRGQQVTLSCSPISGHRSVSWYQQTPGQGLQFLFEYFSETQRNKGNFPGRFSGRQFSNSRSEMNVSTLELGDSALYLCASRRDYNEQFFGPGTRLTVL.

The gene calls are TRBV28 and TRBJ1-2; tentative D call: TRBD1 (6 bases). The germline V gene encodes CDR1 MDHEN and CDR2 SYDVKM. The length of the CDR3 is 15 residues. Between the trimmed V and J ends, which lost 3 bases and 8 bases, there was a span of 19 bases. DNA of the CDR3: TGTGCCAGCAGTTTTTTACTCGGGGGGGCGTGGGGCTACACCTTC. Translating gives CASSFLLGGAWGYTF.

This clone appeared a few times. The V and J genes are TRBV28 and TRBJ2-7; TRBD1 matches 10 bases. Germline CDR1 MDHEN, CDR2 SYDVKM. This CDR3 comprises 15 residues. Trimming at V came to 6 bases and at J to 0 bases, leaving 5 bases not matched to a gene. The CDR3 DNA is TGTGCCAGCAGGACAGGGGGCCCAAGCTCCTACGAGCAGTACTTC. Its protein is CASRTGGPSSYEQYF.

The chain links TRBV18 to TRBJ2-3, with unresolved D. Trimming took off 1 base at V and 3 bases at J, with 5 bases between the two ends. CDR3 size: 13 residues. Germline V gene data show CDR1 as KGHSH and CDR2 as LQKENI. As DNA, the CDR3 is TGTGCCAGCTCACCACGCAGGACAGATACGCAGTATTTT. It specifies CASSPRRTDTQYF.

The CDR3 here is CASSFRLYSNQPQHF. The CDR3 coding sequence is TGTGCCAGCAGTTTCAGGCTATATAGCAATCAGCCCCAGCATTTT. The chain has TRBV6-1 and TRBJ1-5; no clear D gene. The CDR3 is 15 residues long. The V and J ends lost 5 bases and 0 bases respectively, with 11 bases between them. CDR1 is MNHNS, CDR2 SASEGT, per germline.

The V call is TRBV24-1, the J call TRBJ2-3, with 9 bases matching TRBD2. CDR1 and CDR2 (germline): KGHDR, SFDVKD. The CDR3 is made up of 16 amino acids. J gave up 3 bases and V 5 bases, and 8 bases lay outside the gene matches. CDR3 nucleotide sequence: TGTGCCACCAGTGGTTTTAGCGGGGGTTGGACAGATACGCAGTATTTT. Translating gives CATSGFSGGWTDTQYF.